This T cell receptor (beta chain) derives from a study of CD8 T cells in ankylosing spondylitis. General study findings and limits: It was reported that disease-linked clones were significantly enriched in matched ankylosing spondylitis synovial fluid.

This clonotype occurred many times. What it recognizes is unknown. Looked up from germline, CDR1 is DFQATT and CDR2 is SNEGSKA (reference sequence). Trimming cost V 0 bases and J 1 base, with 9 bases left between them. The CDR3 is made up of 14 amino acids. Libraries of TCR beta came from quantitative 5'-RACE with molecular barcodes. TCRdb passed the 5' RACE reads through MiXCR, listing each CDR3 protein once. The data contain 100,000 to 150,000 distinct CDR3 sequences, about 6.5% of them singletons. This TCR derives from a male donor with ankylosing spondylitis or in good health (not recorded which). Input material: blood, either unsorted or a sorted T cell fraction (not recorded which). This chain uses TRBV20-1 with TRBJ1-1; D gene unclear. CDR3 nucleotide sequence: TGCAGTGCTAGAGATATGGGCCCGAACACTGAAGCTTTCTTT. Encoded protein: CSARDMGPNTEAFF.